This T cell receptor (beta chain) was sequenced in a study of regulatory T cells in long-lasting Graves disease. Across the study: It was over 5 years of antithyroid drugs, with positive TSH receptor antibodies, that meant persistent Graves' disease.

The CDR3 sequence is 13 residues long. The germline V gene has CDR1 SGHDT and CDR2 YYEEEE. Arm-PCR of CDR3 regions and iRepertoire HTBI primers were the basis on which TCR beta libraries were built. Source study methods: Samples revealed 50 to 75 TRBV and approximately 15 TRBJ segments. TCRdb re-called the multiplex PCR reads through MiXCR, storing one row per CDR3 protein. The V and J calls here are based on TCRdb, not the publication. The repertoire includes fewer than 400,000 distinct CDR3 sequences, roughly 21% of them detected once, and roughly 27% sits in the top ten. Comments on this clonotype: The antigen is undetermined. This sequence may be a read error, since a much larger clone differs from it by one base.

Sample time point: persistent/refractory GD, antithyroid drugs over 5 years with positive TRAb. After RNA was extracted from PBMCs, the TCR library was made from it. Study conclusions and caveats: New patients shared 950 to 1,000 public clonotypes, fewer than the approximately 2,700 shared by persistent patients. Persistent disease favored TRBV28, TRBJ1-2 and TRBJ2-5.

Sequences were derived from peripheral blood mononuclear cells (PBMCs), sampled when the disease was refractory, from a patient treated with antithyroid drugs. The gene calls are TRBV5-6 and TRBJ2-7; 13 positions agree with TRBD2. The clonotype originates from a female donor with Graves disease. In nucleotides, the CDR3 is TGTGTCAGCTTGAGGACTAGCGGGAGCAAGCAGTACTTC. It yields the protein CVSLRTSGSKQYF.